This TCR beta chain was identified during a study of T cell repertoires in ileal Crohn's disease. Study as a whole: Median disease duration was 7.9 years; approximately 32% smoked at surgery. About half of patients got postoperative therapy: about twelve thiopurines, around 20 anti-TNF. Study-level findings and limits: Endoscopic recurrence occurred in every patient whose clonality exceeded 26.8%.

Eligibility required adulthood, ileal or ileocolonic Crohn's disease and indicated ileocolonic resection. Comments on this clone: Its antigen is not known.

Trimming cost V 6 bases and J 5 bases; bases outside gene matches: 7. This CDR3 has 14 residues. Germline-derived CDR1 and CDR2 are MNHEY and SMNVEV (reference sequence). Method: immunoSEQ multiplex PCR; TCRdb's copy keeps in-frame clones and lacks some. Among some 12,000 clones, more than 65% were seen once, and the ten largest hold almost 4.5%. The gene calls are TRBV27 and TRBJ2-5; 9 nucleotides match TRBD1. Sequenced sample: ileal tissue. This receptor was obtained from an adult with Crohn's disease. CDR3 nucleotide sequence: TGTGCCAGCAGCTCGGGACAGGGTGGGGAGACCCAGTACTTC. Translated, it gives CASSSGQGGETQYF.